This paragraph covers one TCR beta chain sequence. The antigen it recognizes is unknown. Base-call qualities are not available, and no considerably larger clone is one nucleotide away. Patients with autoimmune disease history or receiving systemic immunosuppression were excluded from the trial. Peripheral blood for TCR sequencing was drawn from every dose cohort at baseline, at cycle 4 day 1 and at cycle 7 day 1. The samples were drawn from a first-in-human, open-label, multicenter phase I dose-escalation trial of ivuxolimab. Adults with locally advanced or metastatic head and neck squamous cell, hepatocellular, melanoma or renal cell carcinoma were enrolled in the trial. Before TCR sequencing, CD4+ T cells and CD8+ T cells were sorted from peripheral blood as separate populations. Looking up the germline V gene (reference sequence) yields CDR1 SEHNR and CDR2 FQNEAQ. Counted from cysteine to phenylalanine, this CDR3 has 17 amino acids. The DNA shown is the 51-base CDR3, in frame from base 1. Compared with germline, V lacks 11 bases and J lacks 8 bases; bases without a gene match: 22.

This entry belongs to a study of OX40 agonist ivuxolimab in advanced cancers. Background for the entire study: Ivuxolimab was an agonistic, fully human IgG2 monoclonal antibody directed against OX40 (CD134), a costimulatory receptor. Intravenous ivuxolimab was administered to patients every 2 weeks at six dose levels: 0.01, 0.1, 0.3, 1.5, 3 and 10 mg/kg. Of the 50 to 55 patients in dose escalation, approximately 20 had hepatocellular carcinoma, around 15 had melanoma, 9 had renal cell carcinoma and 9 had head and neck cancer. A male proportion of 82.7% and a mean age of approximately 55 years, ranging from 23 to 79, were recorded for the dose-escalation cohort. Prior anti-PD-1, anti-PD-L1 or anti-CTLA-4 therapy was permitted, and checkpoint inhibitors had been received by about 37% of dose-escalation patients. Partial responses were achieved by three dose-escalation patients, of whom one had hepatocellular carcinoma and two had cutaneous melanoma. Peripheral TCRbeta sequencing was intended to test whether TCR sequence diversity was altered and clonal T-cell expansion was caused by ivuxolimab. The paper reports the monotherapy dose-escalation portion (N of about 51 patients) of the phase I ivuxolimab trial. Overall results and qualifications from the work: At doses of 0.1 to 3.0 mg/kg, clonal expansion of both CD4+ and CD8+ blood T cells was observed from baseline to week 6. Partial responders in the 0.1-3.0 mg/kg groups had among the lowest normalized peripheral clonal expansion, especially among CD8+ T cells. Which antigens the clonally expanded peripheral T cells were specific for was not determined. Low levels of normalized T-cell clonal expansion were also shown by some nonresponding patients. On average, CD8+ T cells showed more expanded clones than CD4+ T cells after ivuxolimab.

For sequencing of the TCRbeta CDR3 region, genomic DNA was extracted from the sorted cells. TCRbeta CDR3 regions were sequenced using the immunoSEQ Assay. The clones in this table, taken by TCRdb from immuneACCESS, are in-frame only. Not every clone is retained; where verified, under half of the shortfall comes from an unresolved V gene, and the cause of the rest is unknown. Within this sample are 70,000 or so clones, with approximately 90% of them counted one time only. The ten largest clones capture 0.25% to 0.3% of the sample. The V and J segments used are TRBV7-9 and TRBJ2-4; 9 of the junction bases match TRBD2. The clonotype was recovered from an adult with an advanced solid tumor such as melanoma, head and neck, liver or kidney cancer. Sequencing used CD4+ or CD8+ T cells sorted from blood, obtained in a trial of the OX40 agonist ivuxolimab. CDR3 protein: CAHLLASGIGGWDIQYF. At the DNA level, the sequence is TGTGCCCACCTCTTAGCTAGCGGGATTGGGGGCTGGGACATTCAGTACTTC.